The clone carrying this T cell receptor (beta chain) appeared once. What it binds is not known. The method was immunoSEQ multiplex PCR; TCRdb's version includes in-frame clones alone and lacks a portion of them. The table has about 100,000 clones, about 95% seen once. These data are taken from a study of siplizumab effects on memory and regulatory T cells. Study results and limitations: The study found that mappable alloreactive CD4+ clones averaged nearly 70% Treg-derived with siplizumab and 25% to 30% in controls.

CDR1 ENHRY and CDR2 SYGVKD come from the germline V gene. J was trimmed by 4 bases and V by 4 bases; bases with no gene match: 9. The CDR3 spans 16 residues. The rearrangement joins TRBV10-3 to TRBJ2-3; 9 nucleotides align to TRBD1. The sequence derives from a human donor in good health. Material for sequencing was Tregs sorted from blood. The CDR3 region has the DNA TGTGCCATCAGTGGACAGGGGGGTTCGATCCCAGATACGCAGTATTTT. This sequence encodes CAISGQGGSIPDTQYF.